One sample yielded the 15 T cell receptor beta chains listed below, sequenced in a study of CD8+ T cells in alopecia areata. The treatment is: oral pan-JAK inhibitor, 5-10 mg twice daily. Investigators isolated RNA and reverse transcribed it into cDNA to act as the sequencing template. Data came from immunoSEQ multiplex PCR; TCRdb stores just in-frame clones and leaves some out. The sample shows fewer than 150,000 clones, about four fifths of them seen only once. Source: CD8+ T cells sorted from blood, taken at week 4, from a patient treated with tofacitinib. The receptors originated from a human donor with alopecia areata.

In this sample, this clone turned up a few times. This chain connects TRBV7-9 to TRBJ1-1; no reliable D call. Germline V gives CDR1 SEHNR, CDR2 FQNEAQ (reference sequence). Trimming removed 4 bases from V and 2 bases from J, with 11 bases in between. The CDR3 length is 14 residues. The chain's CDR3 is CASSWARNNTEAFF. For the CDR3, the DNA is TGTGCCAGCAGCTGGGCCAGAAATAACACTGAAGCTTTCTTT. Based on the CDR3 plus reference TRBV7-9 and TRBJ1-1, the full variable domain is DTGVSQNPRHKITKRGQNVTFRCDPISEHNRLYWYRQTLGQGPEFLTYFQNEAQLEKSRLLSDRFSAERPKGSFSTLEIQRTEQGDSAMYLCASSWARNNTEAFFGQGTRLTVV.

The J gene is TRBJ2-3, the V gene TRBV7-9; D might be TRBD2 (6 bases). Trimming pared 5 bases from V and 7 bases from J, leaving 22 bases between. The CDR3 spans 16 residues. Germline assignment: CDR1 SEHNR and CDR2 FQNEAQ (reference sequence). The chain's CDR3 is CASSTNFAGRLHTQYF. The CDR3 DNA follows: TGTGCCAGCAGCACCAACTTTGCGGGGCGACTCCATACGCAGTATTTT.

The gene calls are TRBV27 and TRBJ2-7, with D maybe TRBD2 (6 bases). Looked up from germline, CDR1 is MNHEY and CDR2 is SMNVEV (reference sequence). With 4 bases removed from V and 1 base from J, the gap between germline ends came to 11 bases. CDR3 length: 14 residues. CDR3 bases: TGTGCCAGCAGTTCACTGGGGGGTTCCTACGAGCAGTACTTC. This gives the protein CASSSLGGSYEQYF.

This chain uses TRBV5-4 with TRBJ2-3; D remains unclear. V shed 3 bases and J shed 2 bases, with 4 bases lying between them. Germline V gene data show CDR1 as SGHNT and CDR2 as YYREEE (reference sequence). This CDR3 contains 12 residues. The CDR3 DNA reads as TGTGCCAGCAGCTCTTACACAGATACGCAGTATTTT. Translation gives CASSSYTDTQYF.

The chain uses TRBV7-9 and TRBJ1-2; D may be TRBD1 (5 bases). Germline lookup yields CDR1 SEHNR and CDR2 FQNEAQ (reference sequence). V was trimmed by 4 bases and J by 8 bases, leaving 11 bases between them. The CDR3 spans 12 residues. The CDR3, as DNA: TGTGCCAGCAGCTGGGGCGGCGGGGGCTACACCTTC. This codes for CASSWGGGGYTF.

This sequence joins TRBV5-1 and TRBJ2-7; tentatively, D is TRBD1 (5 bases). Germline loops: CDR1 SGHRS, CDR2 YFSETQ. This CDR3 is 14 amino acids long. Trimming removed 4 bases from V and 3 bases from J, with 14 bases in between. In DNA, the CDR3 is TGCGCCAGCAGCCCCAGAGACAGCAACTACGAGCAGTACTTC. Encoded protein: CASSPRDSNYEQYF.

This chain links TRBV19 with TRBJ2-7, with TRBD1 identical over 9 bases. The V gene end was trimmed by 6 bases and the J gene end by 6 bases; junction bases not matched to a gene: 6. Germline V gene lookup returns CDR1 LNHDA and CDR2 SQIVND (reference sequence). The CDR3 covers 13 residues. The CDR3 nucleotides read TGTGCCAGTAGGAGGACAGGGGAAGTCGAGCAGTACTTC. It codes for CASRRTGEVEQYF.

CDR3: CASSAWTDDYGYTF. The CDR3 DNA follows: TGTGCCAGCAGTGCTTGGACAGACGACTATGGCTACACCTTC. This chain joins TRBV25-1 and TRBJ1-2, with a tentative D call TRBD1 (6 bases). V was shortened by 4 bases and J by 3 bases, with 12 bases between the two germline ends. Germline lookup yields CDR1 MGHDK and CDR2 SYGVNS. The CDR3 length is 14 residues.

The J gene is TRBJ2-1, the V gene TRBV2; a possible D gene is TRBD2 (5 bases). Germline loops: CDR1 SNHLY, CDR2 FYNNEI. The V and J ends lost 3 bases and 3 bases respectively, with 12 bases between them. The CDR3 totals 15 residues. As DNA, the CDR3 is TGTGCCAGCAGTGAGACTAATGGGGACTACAATGAGCAGTTCTTC. It is translated as CASSETNGDYNEQFF.

The V call is TRBV7-9, the J call TRBJ2-7, with no clear D. Germline V gene data show CDR1 as SEHNR and CDR2 as FQNEAQ (reference sequence). V gave up 5 bases and J gave up 6 bases, with 8 bases separating them. CDR3 length: 11 residues. The chain's CDR3 is CASSNRAEQYF. The CDR3 DNA reads as TGTGCCAGCAGCAACCGGGCCGAGCAGTACTTC. The complete variable domain, with remaining parts taken from reference TRBV7-9 and TRBJ2-7, reads DTGVSQNPRHKITKRGQNVTFRCDPISEHNRLYWYRQTLGQGPEFLTYFQNEAQLEKSRLLSDRFSAERPKGSFSTLEIQRTEQGDSAMYLCASSNRAEQYFGPGTRLTVT.

For this clone: One junction end disagrees with the germline gene, perhaps due to a read error. The V and J genes are TRBV4-3 and TRBJ2-1, with D maybe TRBD2 (7 bases). The CDR3 sequence is 17 residues long. Germline CDR1 LGHNA, CDR2 YSLEER. The chain's CDR3 is CVSSQDTAGAFYNEQFF. The CDR3, as DNA: TGCGTCAGCAGCCAAGATACCGCGGGGGCCTTCTACAATGAGCAGTTCTTC.

The CDR3 DNA follows: TGCGCCAGCAGCCAAGATCAGGGGGATTCCTACGAGCAGTACTTC. Protein sequence: CASSQDQGDSYEQYF. This sequence joins TRBV4-3 and TRBJ2-7; 7 bases are shared with TRBD1. With 0 bases clipped from V and 1 base from J, the junction kept 3 bases outside the gene matches. The CDR3 has 15 amino acids. CDR1 is LGHNA, CDR2 YSLEER, per germline.

The chain combines TRBV7-2 with TRBJ2-7, with D perhaps matching TRBD2 (6 bases). Germline CDR1 SGHTA, CDR2 FQGNSA. The V end lost 1 base, the J end lost 5 bases, and 15 bases lay between the germline ends. This CDR3 region has 15 residues. The CDR3 DNA is TGTGCCAGCAGCTTAGGCCCTAGCGAAGCCAACGAGCAGTACTTC. Amino acids: CASSLGPSEANEQYF.

This rearrangement joins TRBV7-6 to TRBJ2-3, with 11 bases matching TRBD2. The CDR3 spans 18 residues. Germline CDR1 SGHVS, CDR2 FNYEAQ. V lost 3 bases to trimming and J lost 0 bases; unmatched junction nucleotides: 8. CDR3 DNA: TGTGCCAGCAGCTTTTCGCTAGCGGGGGGATCTAGCACAGATACGCAGTATTTT. It yields the protein CASSFSLAGGSSTDTQYF.

This clone occurred a few times. This chain links TRBV5-1 with TRBJ2-1; 9 nucleotides agree with TRBD1. There are 15 residues in the CDR3. The V and J ends lost 3 bases and 6 bases, in that order; junction bases with no gene match: 7. CDR1 and CDR2 (germline): SGHRS, YFSETQ. CDR3 sequence (DNA): TGCGCCAGCAGCTCCGGACAGGGGTCAGTCAATGAGCAGTTCTTC. Translated: CASSSGQGSVNEQFF.